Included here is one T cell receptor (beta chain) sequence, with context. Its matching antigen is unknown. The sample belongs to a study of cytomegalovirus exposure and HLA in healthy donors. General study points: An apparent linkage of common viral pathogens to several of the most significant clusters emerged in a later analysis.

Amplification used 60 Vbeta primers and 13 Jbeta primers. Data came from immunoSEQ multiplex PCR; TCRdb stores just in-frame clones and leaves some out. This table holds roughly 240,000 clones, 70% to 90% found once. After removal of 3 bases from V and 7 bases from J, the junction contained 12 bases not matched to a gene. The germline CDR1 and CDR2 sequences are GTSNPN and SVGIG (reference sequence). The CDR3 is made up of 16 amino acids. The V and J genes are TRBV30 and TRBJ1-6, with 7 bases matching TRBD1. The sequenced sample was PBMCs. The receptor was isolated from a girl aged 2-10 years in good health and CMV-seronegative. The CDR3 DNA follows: TGTGCCTGGAGCGTACCCGGGACAGCCAAGAATTCACCCCTCCACTTT. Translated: CAWSVPGTAKNSPLHF. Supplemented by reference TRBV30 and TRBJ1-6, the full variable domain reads SQTIHQWPATLVQPVGSPLSLECTVEGTSNPNLYWYRQAAGRGLQLLFYSVGIGQISSEVPQNLSASRPQDRQFILSSKKLLLSDSGFYLCAWSVPGTAKNSPLHFGNGTRLTVT.